These T cell receptor beta chains were read from a single sample in a study of T-cell reconstitution after alpha-beta-depleted transplantation in children. TCRdb passed the PCR reads through MiXCR, listing each CDR3 protein once. The table lists about 500,000 distinct CDR3 sequences, roughly 33% of them singletons, with 2% to 2.5% in the top ten. Sequenced here: PBMCs from the stem cell graft donor, sampled from the stem cell graft. The receptors originated from a human donor who donated a stem cell graft to a child with aplastic anemia. CDR3s include the opening cysteine and the closing phenylalanine or tryptophan. The order of the fields is CDR3 DNA, CDR3 protein, J gene, CDR3 length, V gene, clone size, D gene. The D gene is left open where the match is weak. Not every row has a clone size; where given, it reads once, few, many or a size class.

cdr3_nt: TGCAGCGTTGAAGCAGGGCGAGAGACCCAGTACTTC
cdr3_aa: CSVEAGRETQYF
j_call: TRBJ2-5
cdr3_length: 12
v_call: TRBV29-1
clone_size: -
d_call: -

cdr3_nt: TGTGCCAGCTCACCCGGGACAGCTACTGAAAAACTGTTTTTT
cdr3_aa: CASSPGTATEKLFF
j_call: TRBJ1-4
cdr3_length: 14
v_call: TRBV18
clone_size: once
d_call: TRBD1

cdr3_nt: TGTGCCAGTAGTATAGGAACAGCGAACTCTGGAAACACCATATATTTT
cdr3_aa: CASSIGTANSGNTIYF
j_call: TRBJ1-3
cdr3_length: 16
v_call: TRBV19
clone_size: -
d_call: -

cdr3_nt: TGCAGTGCTAGAGATCGGCAGGGCGCGGGGGAGCTGTTTTTT
cdr3_aa: CSARDRQGAGELFF
j_call: TRBJ2-2
cdr3_length: 14
v_call: TRBV20-1
clone_size: few
d_call: -

cdr3_nt: TGTGCCAGCAGATTTAGCGGGGGATACTACGAGCAGTACTTC
cdr3_aa: CASRFSGGYYEQYF
j_call: TRBJ2-7
cdr3_length: 14
v_call: TRBV12-3/TRBV12-4
clone_size: -
d_call: TRBD2

cdr3_nt: TGTGCCAGCAGCGTAGTTCCAGGGGGAAACTATGGCTACACCTTC
cdr3_aa: CASSVVPGGNYGYTF
j_call: TRBJ1-2
cdr3_length: 15
v_call: TRBV9
clone_size: -
d_call: TRBD1

cdr3_nt: TGTGCCAGCAGTTTATCGCGGGAGAACTATGGCTACACCTTC
cdr3_aa: CASSLSRENYGYTF
j_call: TRBJ1-2
cdr3_length: 14
v_call: TRBV6-5
clone_size: few
d_call: -

cdr3_nt: TGTGCCAGCACCGAGGGACAGGGACTAAAAAACATTCAGTACTTC
cdr3_aa: CASTEGQGLKNIQYF
j_call: TRBJ2-4
cdr3_length: 15
v_call: TRBV6-2/TRBV6-3
clone_size: -
d_call: TRBD1

cdr3_nt: TGTGCCAGCAGCTTAGTTGGCGGGGTTCGGACCGGGGAGCTGTTTTTT
cdr3_aa: CASSLVGGVRTGELFF
j_call: TRBJ2-2
cdr3_length: 16
v_call: TRBV11-2
clone_size: -
d_call: -

cdr3_nt: TGCGCCAGCAGCTTGGCCGCTGCTTCTGGAAACACCATATATTTT
cdr3_aa: CASSLAAASGNTIYF
j_call: TRBJ1-3
cdr3_length: 15
v_call: TRBV5-1
clone_size: once
d_call: -

cdr3_nt: TGCGCCAGCAGCTCAGGACGCGGAGCCGGGACAGGGAACACTGAAGCTTTCTTT
cdr3_aa: CASSSGRGAGTGNTEAFF
j_call: TRBJ1-1
cdr3_length: 18
v_call: TRBV5-1
clone_size: -
d_call: TRBD1

cdr3_nt: TGTGCCATCAGTGAGCGGACAGGATCATATGGCTACACCTTC
cdr3_aa: CAISERTGSYGYTF
j_call: TRBJ1-2
cdr3_length: 14
v_call: TRBV10-3
clone_size: few
d_call: TRBD1

cdr3_nt: TGTGCCAGCAGCCAAGAAAGAGTCGCTTCTGGGGCCAACGTCCTGACTTTC
cdr3_aa: CASSQERVASGANVLTF
j_call: TRBJ2-6
cdr3_length: 17
v_call: TRBV4-2
clone_size: few
d_call: -

cdr3_nt: TGCGCCAGCAGCTTTCAGGTGGCAGAAGACACTGAAGCTTTCTTT
cdr3_aa: CASSFQVAEDTEAFF
j_call: TRBJ1-1
cdr3_length: 15
v_call: TRBV5-1
clone_size: -
d_call: -

cdr3_nt: TGCAGTGCTCTGCGGGGGGGGATGAACACTGAAGCTTTCTTT
cdr3_aa: CSALRGGMNTEAFF
j_call: TRBJ1-1
cdr3_length: 14
v_call: TRBV20-1
clone_size: -
d_call: -

cdr3_nt: TGCAGTGCTAGTAGCGGGAACGTCGCAGGGGCGAGGGAGGGGGAAAAACTGTTTTTT
cdr3_aa: CSASSGNVAGAREGEKLFF
j_call: TRBJ1-4
cdr3_length: 19
v_call: TRBV20-1
clone_size: -
d_call: -

cdr3_nt: TGTGCCATCAGTACCGGGGTACAAGAGACCCAGTACTTC
cdr3_aa: CAISTGVQETQYF
j_call: TRBJ2-5
cdr3_length: 13
v_call: TRBV10-3
clone_size: -
d_call: -

cdr3_nt: TGCGCCAGCAGCCCAAATGTTGATACTGAAGCTTTCTTT
cdr3_aa: CASSPNVDTEAFF
j_call: TRBJ1-1
cdr3_length: 13
v_call: TRBV5-1
clone_size: -
d_call: -

cdr3_nt: TGCAGTGCGCCCGGGACTAGCGGGAGAAGCTCCTACAATGAGCAGTTCTTC
cdr3_aa: CSAPGTSGRSSYNEQFF
j_call: TRBJ2-1
cdr3_length: 17
v_call: TRBV20-1
clone_size: few
d_call: TRBD2

cdr3_nt: TGTGCCAGCAGACCCAAACCCCGGGGCGATTACAATGAGCAGTTCTTC
cdr3_aa: CASRPKPRGDYNEQFF
j_call: TRBJ2-1
cdr3_length: 16
v_call: TRBV7-9
clone_size: -
d_call: -

cdr3_nt: TGTGCCAGCAGCGCCGACAGGGAAAACATTCAGTACTTC
cdr3_aa: CASSADRENIQYF
j_call: TRBJ2-4
cdr3_length: 13
v_call: TRBV7-9
clone_size: few
d_call: TRBD1

cdr3_nt: TGCGCCAGCAGCCTCCAGCGGGGCTGGACCGGGGAGCTGTTTTTT
cdr3_aa: CASSLQRGWTGELFF
j_call: TRBJ2-2
cdr3_length: 15
v_call: TRBV5-1
clone_size: -
d_call: TRBD2

cdr3_nt: TGTGCCAGCAGTGACCGGCGCGGGGATGGCTACACCTTC
cdr3_aa: CASSDRRGDGYTF
j_call: TRBJ1-2
cdr3_length: 13
v_call: TRBV6-6
clone_size: -
d_call: -

cdr3_nt: TGTGCCAGCAGCCCCCGGACAGAACTCCTCCACGAGCAGTACTTC
cdr3_aa: CASSPRTELLHEQYF
j_call: TRBJ2-7
cdr3_length: 15
v_call: TRBV5-5
clone_size: few
d_call: -

cdr3_nt: TGTGCCAGCAGTCCCGGGACAGGTGCTAGCGGCTACACCTTC
cdr3_aa: CASSPGTGASGYTF
j_call: TRBJ1-2
cdr3_length: 14
v_call: TRBV4-2
clone_size: -
d_call: TRBD1

cdr3_nt: TGCAGTGCTAGAGATGTCGGACAGGGGGCAAGGGATACGCAGTATTTT
cdr3_aa: CSARDVGQGARDTQYF
j_call: TRBJ2-3
cdr3_length: 16
v_call: TRBV20-1
clone_size: -
d_call: TRBD1

cdr3_nt: TGTGCCAGCAGTTTAAGCCCAGGGGGCTATGGCTACACCTTC
cdr3_aa: CASSLSPGGYGYTF
j_call: TRBJ1-2
cdr3_length: 14
v_call: TRBV12-3/TRBV12-4
clone_size: few
d_call: TRBD1

cdr3_nt: TGTGCCAGCAGCTTAGTCAGGGACACTGAAGCTTTCTTT
cdr3_aa: CASSLVRDTEAFF
j_call: TRBJ1-1
cdr3_length: 13
v_call: TRBV7-2
clone_size: many
d_call: -

cdr3_nt: TGTGCCACCAGTGATGAAGGGACAGGGTTTTTCAATGAGCAGTTCTTC
cdr3_aa: CATSDEGTGFFNEQFF
j_call: TRBJ2-1
cdr3_length: 16
v_call: TRBV24-1
clone_size: -
d_call: TRBD1

cdr3_nt: TGTGCCAGCAGCCAATCAGGCCATGAGCAGTTCTTC
cdr3_aa: CASSQSGHEQFF
j_call: TRBJ2-1
cdr3_length: 12
v_call: TRBV5-5
clone_size: few
d_call: -

cdr3_nt: TGTGCCAGCAGACGCGACGGACGCCGTGTCCTGACTTTC
cdr3_aa: CASRRDGRRVLTF
j_call: TRBJ2-6
cdr3_length: 13
v_call: TRBV7-2
clone_size: -
d_call: -

cdr3_nt: TGCGCCAGCAGCGCCCCGTCGGAGACCCAGTACTTC
cdr3_aa: CASSAPSETQYF
j_call: TRBJ2-5
cdr3_length: 12
v_call: TRBV5-1
clone_size: -
d_call: -

cdr3_nt: TGCGCCAGCAGCTTGGGAGTCTTTAGCTCCTACAATGAGCAGTTCTTC
cdr3_aa: CASSLGVFSSYNEQFF
j_call: TRBJ2-1
cdr3_length: 16
v_call: TRBV5-1
clone_size: once
d_call: -

cdr3_nt: TGTGCCAGCTCACAACGCAGGGGCTTGAACACTGAAGCTTTCTTT
cdr3_aa: CASSQRRGLNTEAFF
j_call: TRBJ1-1
cdr3_length: 15
v_call: TRBV18
clone_size: few
d_call: -

cdr3_nt: TGTGCCATCAGTGACGCGAGACAGGGGTCCACCGGGGAGCTGTTTTTT
cdr3_aa: CAISDARQGSTGELFF
j_call: TRBJ2-2
cdr3_length: 16
v_call: TRBV10-3
clone_size: few
d_call: TRBD1

cdr3_nt: TGTGCCAGCCTACCGAGCCAGCAGCTGGTTAGGGAGCAGTACTTC
cdr3_aa: CASLPSQQLVREQYF
j_call: TRBJ2-7
cdr3_length: 15
v_call: TRBV6-2/TRBV6-3
clone_size: -
d_call: -

cdr3_nt: TGCAGTGCTAGAGATCTCGGCGGACTTGTCTACAATGAGCAGTTCTTC
cdr3_aa: CSARDLGGLVYNEQFF
j_call: TRBJ2-1
cdr3_length: 16
v_call: TRBV20-1
clone_size: few
d_call: -

cdr3_nt: TGCAGCGTCGCCCAAGGATTAGCGGGAAGAGGTAATGAGCAGTTCTTC
cdr3_aa: CSVAQGLAGRGNEQFF
j_call: TRBJ2-1
cdr3_length: 16
v_call: TRBV29-1
clone_size: few
d_call: TRBD2

cdr3_nt: TGTGCCAGCCATCCTAGTGCGTCGGCCTGGAGGAATGAGCAGTTCTTC
cdr3_aa: CASHPSASAWRNEQFF
j_call: TRBJ2-1
cdr3_length: 16
v_call: TRBV9
clone_size: -
d_call: -

cdr3_nt: TGTGCCAGCTCACCACCGGTAAGCGGGACCTCCTACAATGAGCAGTTCTTC
cdr3_aa: CASSPPVSGTSYNEQFF
j_call: TRBJ2-1
cdr3_length: 17
v_call: TRBV18
clone_size: -
d_call: TRBD2

cdr3_nt: TGCAGCGGGGGACAGCGTACCATCAATGAGCAGTTCTTC
cdr3_aa: CSGGQRTINEQFF
j_call: TRBJ2-1
cdr3_length: 13
v_call: TRBV29-1
clone_size: -
d_call: TRBD1

cdr3_nt: TGTGCCAGCAGCGTCGTGGGGGACACTGAAGCTTTCTTT
cdr3_aa: CASSVVGDTEAFF
j_call: TRBJ1-1
cdr3_length: 13
v_call: TRBV6-1
clone_size: few
d_call: -

cdr3_nt: TGTGCCAGCAGCTTAGACGCCGGGGAGCTGTTTTTT
cdr3_aa: CASSLDAGELFF
j_call: TRBJ2-2
cdr3_length: 12
v_call: TRBV7-8
clone_size: few
d_call: -

cdr3_nt: TGTGCCAGCAGGACCTTCTTCAGTGGGAGCAATCAGCCCCAGCATTTT
cdr3_aa: CASRTFFSGSNQPQHF
j_call: TRBJ1-5
cdr3_length: 16
v_call: TRBV28
clone_size: -
d_call: -

cdr3_nt: TGCAGCGTACCTAGAGTAGCGGGAGGAAATGAGCAGTTCTTC
cdr3_aa: CSVPRVAGGNEQFF
j_call: TRBJ2-1
cdr3_length: 14
v_call: TRBV29-1
clone_size: -
d_call: TRBD2

cdr3_nt: TGTGCCAGCAGCTGGATACGGGTAACATGCACTGAAGCTTTCTTT
cdr3_aa: CASSWIRVTCTEAFF
j_call: TRBJ1-1
cdr3_length: 15
v_call: TRBV3-1
clone_size: many
d_call: -

cdr3_nt: TGTGCCAGCAACGAAGCGGGAGTGGGGACCGGGGAGCTGTTTTTT
cdr3_aa: CASNEAGVGTGELFF
j_call: TRBJ2-2
cdr3_length: 15
v_call: TRBV5-6
clone_size: -
d_call: TRBD2

cdr3_nt: TGCGCCAGCAGCCAAGTGTTGGGCTCCCTAAGCAATCAGCCCCAGCATTTT
cdr3_aa: CASSQVLGSLSNQPQHF
j_call: TRBJ1-5
cdr3_length: 17
v_call: TRBV4-3
clone_size: few
d_call: -

cdr3_nt: TGTGCCAGCAGTGCCCCCCCCCGGGACCTCACCGGGGAGCTGTTTTTT
cdr3_aa: CASSAPPRDLTGELFF
j_call: TRBJ2-2
cdr3_length: 16
v_call: TRBV12-3/TRBV12-4
clone_size: -
d_call: -

cdr3_nt: TGCGCCAGCAGCTTGACCACAGGGGCGGGCTCCTACAATGAGCAGTTCTTC
cdr3_aa: CASSLTTGAGSYNEQFF
j_call: TRBJ2-1
cdr3_length: 17
v_call: TRBV5-1
clone_size: -
d_call: TRBD1

cdr3_nt: TGCGCCAGCAGCGCTTCCCCGGACAGGGCCCACGGGGAGCTGTTTTTT
cdr3_aa: CASSASPDRAHGELFF
j_call: TRBJ2-2
cdr3_length: 16
v_call: TRBV5-1
clone_size: -
d_call: TRBD1

cdr3_nt: TGCAGCGTTGAAGATCTACTAGCGGGAGGGAGCTCCTACAATGAGCAGTTCTTC
cdr3_aa: CSVEDLLAGGSSYNEQFF
j_call: TRBJ2-1
cdr3_length: 18
v_call: TRBV29-1
clone_size: -
d_call: TRBD2

cdr3_nt: TGCAGTGCTAGAGGTCTGGGGGCCTATTACAATGAGCAGTTCTTC
cdr3_aa: CSARGLGAYYNEQFF
j_call: TRBJ2-1
cdr3_length: 15
v_call: TRBV20-1
clone_size: many
d_call: -